The following is a T cell receptor (beta chain) sequence with its context. Its antigen is unknown. The authors extracted RNA and reverse transcribed it into cDNA as the sequencing template. The table came from immunoSEQ multiplex PCR; TCRdb's copy has only in-frame clones and leaves some out. The data hold about 180,000 clones, with about 47% observed a single time. This sample was taken from a study of CD8+ T cells in alopecia areata. Study information: Patients in the treated group were given tofacitinib by mouth, 5 to 10 mg twice a day. Findings and limits, study-wide: Administration of tofacitinib significantly diminished scalp clonality and expanded CD8+ clones within the top 100. Relative to normal scalp, lesional scalp, especially alopecia totalis/universalis, showed higher clonality.

This sample's treatment: oral pan-JAK inhibitor, 5-10 mg twice daily. Collection of lesional scalp punch biopsies and peripheral blood was performed in alopecia areata patients. Trimming pared 0 bases from V and 5 bases from J, leaving 12 bases between. CDR1 and CDR2 from the germline V gene are LNHNV and YYDKDF (reference sequence). This CDR3 has 15 amino acids. The chain has TRBV15 and TRBJ2-3; D is perhaps TRBD1 (6 bases). This TCR was recovered from a human donor with alopecia areata. The sample was CD8+ T cells sorted from blood, taken around week 54, from a patient treated with tofacitinib. The CDR3 loop reads CATSRDPGARDTQYF. As DNA, the CDR3 is TGTGCCACCAGCAGAGACCCAGGGGCAAGAGATACGCAGTATTTT.